This T cell receptor beta chain was found in a study of shared clonotypes between healthy human individuals. Study context: Per donor, three plates held CD4 naive cells, three held CD4 memory, two held CD8 naive and one held CD8 memory.

CDR1 and CDR2 from the germline V gene are WNHNN and SYGVQD (reference sequence). The CDR3 has 12 residues. With 3 bases removed from V and 4 bases from J, the gap between germline ends came to 6 bases. Study-level results: Generation probabilities of non-shared clonotypes were lower (relative to those shared by all four donors).

Note on this clone: Antigen unknown. Different DNA sequences within this sample yield the same CDR3.

The input for sorted-subset replicate PCRs was 150 to 200 ng DNA, 25,000 to 35,000 T cell genomes. Measured with immunoSEQ multiplex PCR; TCRdb has only the in-frame clones, and not every one. In the table there are over a million clones, around 74% of which are singletons. V gene TRBV10-1 combines with J gene TRBJ1-1; D not resolved. Sequences were obtained from memory CD4+ T cells sorted from blood. Subset reported: CD45RA-negative fraction. This receptor was obtained from a man between 18 and 35 years old in good health. The CDR3 loop is CASSESLTEAFF. The CDR3 DNA sequence: TGCGCCAGCAGTGAAAGTCTCACTGAAGCTTTCTTT.